Below, 28 T cell receptor beta chains from the same sample are listed, as sequenced in a study of T cells in localized non-small cell lung cancer. TCRdb's table, derived via immunoSEQ multiplex PCR, lists solely in-frame clones and lacks some. The profile covers over 10,000 clones, with about 83% appearing a single time and approximately 20% taken by the ten largest. This specimen consisted of peripheral blood, obtained before any cancer treatment. The receptors were sampled from a male donor at least 60 years old with stage I lung adenocarcinoma.

The rearrangement links TRBV18 to TRBJ1-2; D uncertain. CDR1 and CDR2 (germline): KGHSH, LQKENI. The CDR3 is made up of 16 amino acids. With 3 bases removed from V and 1 base from J, the gap between germline ends came to 15 bases. The CDR3 here is CASSPEQSRVNYGYTF. CDR3 nucleotides: TGTGCCAGCTCACCGGAACAATCGAGAGTTAACTATGGCTACACCTTC.

V and J are TRBV6-6 and TRBJ2-2; no definite D call. The CDR3 is 12 residues long. Germline V gene sequence: CDR1 MNHNY, CDR2 SVGAGI (reference sequence). Deletions cut 6 bases from V and 7 bases from J, with 9 bases between. CDR3 in amino acids: CASRYRNGELFF. CDR3 in DNA: TGTGCCAGCAGATACCGAAACGGGGAGCTGTTTTTT.

This clone was observed a handful of times. The chain links TRBV19 to TRBJ2-6, with 10 bases identical to TRBD2. Germline assignment: CDR1 LNHDA and CDR2 SQIVND (reference sequence). After removal of 3 bases from V and 0 bases from J, the junction contained 11 bases not matched to a gene. The CDR3 consists of 20 residues. The DNA of the CDR3 is TGTGCCAGTAGTATGCTTAGCGGGAGGCCACGCAGCTCTGGGGCCAACGTCCTGACTTTC. Translated, it gives CASSMLSGRPRSSGANVLTF.

This clone was recorded only once. V and J are TRBV5-1 and TRBJ1-2; TRBD1 matches 11 bases. J was trimmed by 7 bases and V by 5 bases; bases with no gene match: 13. CDR3 length: 16 amino acids. CDR1 is SGHRS and CDR2 is YFSETQ in the germline V gene. CDR3 protein: CASSAGPGTGGAGYTF. The CDR3 nucleotides are TGCGCCAGCAGTGCGGGCCCCGGGACAGGGGGAGCTGGCTACACCTTC.

This clone occurred a few times. This chain connects TRBV29-1 to TRBJ1-2; D possibly corresponds to TRBD1 (5 bases). Germline lookup yields CDR1 SQVTM and CDR2 ANQGSEA. CDR3 length: 16 amino acids. The V end was cut by 0 bases, the J end by 8 bases, with 22 bases between. The CDR3 loop is CSVEDDMGGIAFGYTF. The CDR3 nucleotides read TGCAGCGTTGAAGACGACATGGGGGGGATCGCCTTCGGCTACACCTTC.

Worth noting for this clone: One junction end disagrees with the germline gene, perhaps due to a read error. CDR3 in amino acids: CASSDWDFGTGMEFVF. As DNA, the CDR3 is TGTGCCAGCAGTGACTGGGATTTCGGGACAGGGATGGAGTTTGTCTTC. This chain links TRBV6-4 with TRBJ1-2, with 9 positions matching TRBD1. The CDR3 has 16 residues. CDR1 and CDR2 (germline): MRHNA, SNTAGT.

This chain links TRBV18 with TRBJ2-2; D unresolved. Germline values: CDR1 KGHSH, CDR2 LQKENI. Deletions cut 4 bases from V and 0 bases from J, with 12 bases between. There are 16 residues in the CDR3. The CDR3 DNA sequence: TGTGCCAGCTCACAGCATCCTCCTTCGAACACCGGGGAGCTGTTTTTT. Translating gives CASSQHPPSNTGELFF.

The CDR3 coding sequence is TGTGCCACCTCGGACAGGGACGGATACGAGCAGTACTTC. It encodes CATSDRDGYEQYF. The chain is built from TRBV10-3 and TRBJ2-7; 8 nucleotides agree with TRBD1. CDR3 length equals 13 residues. The germline V gene encodes CDR1 ENHRY and CDR2 SYGVKD. With 10 bases clipped from V and 4 bases from J, the junction kept 9 bases outside the gene matches.

This chain connects TRBV2 to TRBJ1-4; tentative D call: TRBD1 (6 bases). V was clipped by 0 bases and J by 7 bases, with 12 bases between them. The CDR3 extends over 15 amino acids. CDR1 and CDR2 from the germline V gene are SNHLY and FYNNEI. The CDR3 spells CASSEAGRGGEKLFF. CDR3 nucleotides: TGTGCCAGCAGTGAAGCGGGCAGGGGAGGTGAAAAACTGTTTTTT.

The gene calls are TRBV29-1 and TRBJ2-7; D unresolved. The CDR3 has 12 amino acids. V lost 5 bases to trimming and J lost 2 bases, with 10 bases between them. Germline V lookup: CDR1 SQVTM, CDR2 ANQGSEA. CDR3 residues: CSVNTAPYEQYF. Here the CDR3 DNA reads TGCAGCGTTAACACGGCGCCCTACGAGCAGTACTTC.

This chain connects TRBV6-6 to TRBJ2-7; the D is unclear. The CDR3 has 12 amino acids. Germline-derived CDR1 and CDR2 are MNHNY and SVGAGI (reference sequence). V dropped 10 bases and J dropped 0 bases, with 10 bases sitting between them. The CDR3 bases are TGTGCCACCGGGCCGAGCTCCTACGAGCAGTACTTC. Translation: CATGPSSYEQYF.

The chain carries TRBV6-5 and TRBJ1-2; 7 nucleotides line up with TRBD1. CDR3 size: 12 residues. V shed 8 bases and J 4 bases; nucleotides not matched to a gene: 4. The V gene's germline CDR1 is MNHEY and CDR2 SVGAGI. CDR3 sequence: CASAGGSYGYTF. CDR3 DNA sequence: TGTGCCAGCGCAGGGGGTTCCTATGGCTACACCTTC.

The J gene is TRBJ2-3, the V gene TRBV11-3; D is unclear. Trimming left V 4 bases short and J 2 bases short, with 13 bases between. Germline assignment: CDR1 SGHNT and CDR2 YENEEA. The CDR3 is 15 residues long. CDR3 in amino acids: CASSSWRHNTDTQYF. In DNA form, the CDR3 reads TGTGCCAGCAGCTCATGGCGACATAACACAGATACGCAGTATTTT.

The chain recombines TRBV11-1 with TRBJ2-1, with D unresolved. CDR1 and CDR2 (germline): SGHAT, FQDESV (reference sequence). V was cut by 2 bases and J by 2 bases, with 10 bases left in between. This CDR3 region has 15 residues. The CDR3 DNA follows: TGTGCCAGCAGCTTATTGTCAGGAGCCTACAATGAGCAGTTCTTC. It yields the protein CASSLLSGAYNEQFF.

This rearrangement joins TRBV28 to TRBJ2-3; D is unclear. The CDR3 length is 13 residues. Germline CDR1 and CDR2: MDHEN and SYDVKM. The V end was cut by 7 bases, the J end by 9 bases, with 17 bases between. CDR3 region: CASKKGQTPTQYF. CDR3 nucleotides: TGTGCCAGCAAAAAGGGTCAGACCCCGACGCAGTATTTT.

V and J are TRBV5-8 and TRBJ2-5, with TRBD2 matching over 7 bases. The germline gives CDR1 SGHTS, CDR2 YDEGEE. This CDR3 has 15 residues. Trimming took 7 bases from V and 1 from J; bases not matched to a gene: 10. The CDR3 sequence: CASGGRVLGQETQYF. CDR3 coding DNA: TGTGCCAGCGGAGGGAGGGTTTTAGGCCAAGAGACCCAGTACTTC.

The rearrangement joins TRBV29-1 to TRBJ2-7, with D perhaps TRBD2 (6 bases). The DNA end is more similar to TRBJ2-1, so the J call may be wrong. The CDR3 has 13 residues. In germline, CDR1 is SQVTM, CDR2 ANQGSEA. CDR3 in DNA: TGCAGCGTTGCAGGAGGGGTGGACAATGAGCAGTTCTTC. It specifies CSVAGGVDNEQFF.

This sequence joins TRBV27 and TRBJ2-3; no definite D call. V gave up 3 bases and J gave up 4 bases, with 8 bases separating them. The length of the CDR3 is 13 residues. Germline values: CDR1 MNHEY, CDR2 SMNVEV (reference sequence). The CDR3 nucleotides read TGTGCCAGCAGTTTGACGGTGGCAGATACGCAGTATTTT. Translating it yields CASSLTVADTQYF.

The chain links TRBV28 to TRBJ2-5; D is unclear. Germline V gene lookup returns CDR1 MDHEN and CDR2 SYDVKM. Deletions cut 5 bases from V and 3 bases from J, with 4 bases between. The CDR3 length is 11 residues. CDR3 DNA: TGTGCCAGCAGTAGGGAAGAGACCCAGTACTTC. Translating it yields CASSREETQYF.

Only a few counts were recorded for this clone. The genes are TRBV12-1 and TRBJ2-1; the tabulated D call, TRBD2, remains unverified against the DNA. TRBV12-1 is flagged as a pseudogene. This CDR3 comprises 16 residues. The CDR3 sequence: CASSLRSGRGQGEQFF. The DNA for the CDR3 is TGTGCCAGCAGCTTGAGGAGCGGGAGGGGGCAGGGTGAGCAGTTCTTC.

The chain carries TRBV9 and TRBJ2-3, with a weak D call TRBD2 (5 bases). V was trimmed by 3 bases and J by 2 bases, leaving 10 bases between them. The CDR3 runs to 14 residues. In germline, CDR1 is SGDLS, CDR2 YYNGEE. CDR3 DNA sequence: TGTGCCAGCAGCGGTAGCGTAGACACAGATACGCAGTATTTT. Amino acids: CASSGSVDTDTQYF.

The V gene is TRBV11-2, the J gene TRBJ2-1; the D call may be TRBD1 or TRBD2 (5 bases each). The V gene's germline CDR1 is SGHAT and CDR2 FQNNGV. The CDR3 runs to 14 residues. The V end lost 8 bases, the J end lost 9 bases, and 20 bases lay between the germline ends. The CDR3 DNA reads TGTGCCAGCGGACGGGATCTAGCTGGGGGTGAGCAGTTCTTC. Translated: CASGRDLAGGEQFF.

The count of this clone is one. The V call is TRBV5-1, the J call TRBJ2-7, with a possible D match to TRBD2 (7 bases). V lost 3 bases and J 0 bases, leaving 13 bases between the germline ends. The CDR3 is 15 amino acids. Germline V lookup: CDR1 SGHRS, CDR2 YFSETQ. The CDR3 DNA sequence: TGCGCCAGCAGCTCGGCGGGGGCCGCCTCCTACGAGCAGTACTTC. Residues: CASSSAGAASYEQYF.

The count of this clone is one. The chain's CDR3 is CASSSGMEETQYF. CDR3 in DNA: TGTGCCAGCAGCTCAGGTATGGAGGAGACCCAGTACTTC. The chain has TRBV9 and TRBJ2-5, with D unresolved. The CDR3 has 13 residues. Looked up from germline, CDR1 is SGDLS and CDR2 is YYNGEE. The V gene lost 4 bases and the J gene lost 5 bases, with 12 bases spanning the gap.

V and J are TRBV6-6 and TRBJ2-7, with D perhaps matching TRBD2 (6 bases). The V end was cut by 6 bases, the J end by 3 bases, with 18 bases between. The CDR3 is 15 amino acids. Germline V lookup: CDR1 MNHNY, CDR2 SVGAGI (reference sequence). The CDR3 here is CASRNAGTDVYEQYF. CDR3 DNA: TGTGCCAGCAGAAACGCCGGGACTGACGTCTACGAGCAGTACTTC.

J is TRBJ1-4 and V is TRBV9; D uncertain. V lost 5 bases and J lost 5, with 13 bases in between. The CDR3 contains 14 residues. The germline V gene has CDR1 SGDLS and CDR2 YYNGEE. The CDR3 loop reads CASSRPGGNEKLFF. Here the CDR3 DNA reads TGTGCCAGCAGTCGTCCCGGCGGCAATGAAAAACTGTTTTTT. Together with reference TRBV9 and TRBJ1-4, the CDR3 gives the full variable domain: DSGVTQTPKHLITATGQRVTLRCSPRSGDLSVYWYQQSLDQGLQFLIQYYNGEERAKGNILERFSAQQFPDLHSELNLSSLELGDSALYFCASSRPGGNEKLFFGSGTQLSVL.

This clone came up once. The chain couples TRBV18 to TRBJ1-1; 9 bases fit TRBD1. The germline gives CDR1 KGHSH, CDR2 LQKENI. This CDR3 spans 14 amino acids. V lost 6 bases and J lost 3; bases outside the gene matches: 5. CDR3 DNA: TGTGCCAGCTCCCTACAGGGGGCGGACACTGAAGCTTTCTTT. This sequence encodes CASSLQGADTEAFF.

The V gene is TRBV28, the J gene TRBJ1-2; 8 bases line up with TRBD1. The CDR3 has 14 residues. V lost 6 bases and J lost 7; bases outside the gene matches: 10. CDR1 and CDR2 from the germline V gene are MDHEN and SYDVKM. Here the CDR3 DNA reads TGTGCCAGCAGGCCCCCAGGGGGCGCCTCTGGCTACACCTTC. As protein: CASRPPGGASGYTF.